The present entry profiles one T cell receptor beta chain with its context. Its antigen is currently unknown. The sample's treatment: approximately 9-day PBMC culture with coronavirus spike peptide pools or control peptides (ViraFEST assay). ViraFEST stimulated the growth of antigen-specific T cells using peptide pools and subsequently profiled their TCRs by sequencing. These data come from a study of vaccination and CD4 T cells after COVID-19. The assay that was used to sequence DNA from cultured CD4+ T cells was the Oncomine TCR Beta short-read assay. TCRdb analysed the PCR reads with MiXCR anew, one entry per CDR3 protein. The top ten hold approximately 25% of the sample, which has 3,500 or so distinct CDR3 sequences, about 74% seen once. Sequenced material: CD4+ T cells from blood, cultured in vitro. This TCR was sampled from a human donor who had recovered from COVID-19.

CDR3 in amino acids: CSATGGSNTEAFF. CDR3 sequence (DNA): TGCAGTGCTACCGGGGGCTCGAACACTGAAGCTTTCTTT. The chain combines TRBV20-1 with TRBJ1-1; a weak D match, TRBD1 (6 bases). CDR3 size: 13 residues. Looked up from germline, CDR1 is DFQATT and CDR2 is SNEGSKA (reference sequence). V was pared by 4 bases and J by 1 base, with 10 bases between.